Below, 16 T cell receptor beta chains from the same sample are listed, as sequenced in a study of shared clonotypes between healthy human individuals. Profiling relied on immunoSEQ multiplex PCR, and the TCRdb table lists in-frame clones only, not all of them. The sample comprises about 2.4 million clones, approximately 90% of which are singletons, and more than 0.12% rests with the top ten. The sample comprised naive CD4+ T cells sorted from blood. Subset of the sample: CD45RA+ positively selected. All receptors come from a man aged 18 to 30 in good health.

V usage is TRBV6-5 and J usage is TRBJ2-5; D possibly corresponds to TRBD2 (5 bases). The CDR3 loop spans 16 amino acids. With 4 bases removed from V and 5 bases from J, the gap between germline ends came to 20 bases. Germline V lookup: CDR1 MNHEY, CDR2 SVGAGI. The CDR3 region has the DNA TGTGCCAGCAGTTTTGAGAGGGCCATACCCGCGGAGACCCAGTACTTC. As protein: CASSFERAIPAETQYF.

The chain uses TRBV15 and TRBJ2-5; 15 bases align to TRBD2. Losses at the gene ends were 5 bases for V and 4 bases for J; bases not matched to a gene: 14. The length of the CDR3 is 19 residues. Germline CDR1 reads LNHNV; CDR2 reads YYDKDF (reference sequence). This CDR3 reads CATSYPRGTSGRLGETQYF. CDR3 coding DNA: TGTGCCACCAGCTACCCCCGCGGGACTAGCGGGAGGTTGGGAGAGACCCAGTACTTC.

This rearrangement joins TRBV10-2 to TRBJ1-6; D unclear. The germline gives CDR1 WSHSY, CDR2 SAAADI. The CDR3 runs to 13 residues. V gave up 8 bases and J gave up 0 bases, with 5 bases separating them. This chain's CDR3 is CASASSYNSPLHF. The DNA of the CDR3 is TGCGCCAGCGCAAGCTCCTATAATTCACCCCTCCACTTT.

This chain uses TRBV5-6 with TRBJ1-6, with 7 nucleotides matching TRBD1. The junction had 15 bases not matched to a gene; V was cut back by 4 bases and J by 11 bases. CDR1 and CDR2 (germline): SGHDT, YYEEEE. This CDR3 is built from 16 residues. Written as DNA, the CDR3 is TGTGCCAGCAGCCTAGAAGGGAGGGGGCTAAGGGCACCCCTCCACTTT. This gives the protein CASSLEGRGLRAPLHF.

The chain employs TRBV30 and TRBJ2-3; D remains ambiguous. The CDR3 is 14 residues long. The germline gives CDR1 GTSNPN, CDR2 SVGIG (reference sequence). Between the trimmed V and J ends, which lost 4 bases and 1 base, there was a span of 12 bases. The CDR3 loop reads CAWTSDRGTDTQYF. The CDR3 bases are TGTGCCTGGACGTCGGATCGGGGCACAGATACGCAGTATTTT.

The genes are TRBV30 and TRBJ2-7; 13 positions agree with TRBD2. The CDR3 spans 18 residues. V dropped 2 bases and J dropped 0; count of bases not matched to a gene: 10. Germline V gene sequence: CDR1 GTSNPN, CDR2 SVGIG (reference sequence). As DNA, the CDR3 is TGTGCCTGGAGTCCCTTCCGTACTAGCGGGGGGGCCTCCTACGAGCAGTACTTC. It yields the protein CAWSPFRTSGGASYEQYF.

The chain employs TRBV5-6 and TRBJ1-2; 7 bases align to TRBD1. Germline lookup yields CDR1 SGHDT and CDR2 YYEEEE. After removal of 5 bases from V and 8 bases from J, the junction contained 9 bases not matched to a gene. This CDR3 spans 13 amino acids. CDR3 sequence: CASSFDRANGYTF. The CDR3, as DNA: TGTGCCAGCAGTTTTGACAGGGCTAACGGCTACACCTTC. Full variable domain (remainder filled in from reference TRBV5-6 and TRBJ1-2): DAGVTQSPTHLIKTRGQQVTLRCSPKSGHDTVSWYQQALGQGPQFIFQYYEEEERQRGNFPDRFSGHQFPNYSSELNVNALLLGDSALYLCASSFDRANGYTFGSGTRLTVV.

The chain couples TRBV4-3 to TRBJ2-5; 11 positions match TRBD2. The CDR3 extends over 17 amino acids. Per the germline V gene, CDR1 is LGHNA and CDR2 is YSLEER. With 2 bases clipped from V and 2 bases from J, the junction kept 7 bases outside the gene matches. CDR3 nucleotide sequence: TGCGCCAGCAGCCAACCAGGGACTAGCGGACGACAAGAGACCCAGTACTTC. Its translation: CASSQPGTSGRQETQYF.

The J gene is TRBJ1-1, the V gene TRBV10-3, with D perhaps TRBD1 (6 bases). Trimming removed 4 bases at V and 4 bases at J, with 13 bases between. The germline V gene encodes CDR1 ENHRY and CDR2 SYGVKD. CDR3 length: 14 residues. As DNA, the CDR3 is TGTGCCATCAGTGCCAACAGGGTCGGCACTGAAGCTTTCTTT. It translates to CAISANRVGTEAFF.

This sequence joins TRBV25-1 and TRBJ2-5; D not certain. The CDR3 loop spans 11 amino acids. CDR1 and CDR2 (germline): MGHDK, SYGVNS. The V gene lost 4 bases and the J gene lost 5 bases, with 5 bases spanning the gap. The CDR3 bases are TGTGCCAGCAGTGGATGGGAGACCCAGTACTTC. It specifies CASSGWETQYF.

Of note for this clone: This specimen includes other DNA sequences encoding the same CDR3. The chain carries TRBV6-1 and TRBJ1-5; TRBD1 is a possible D gene (6 bases). Germline V CDR1 and CDR2: MNHNS, SASEGT. V was cut by 5 bases and J by 4 bases, with 9 bases left in between. The length of the CDR3 is 13 residues. CDR3: CASSQGSNQPQHF. CDR3 DNA sequence: TGTGCCAGCAGTCAGGGGTCTAATCAGCCCCAGCATTTT.

Of note for this clone: Other DNA sequences within the sample encode an identical CDR3. The chain joins TRBV5-4 to TRBJ2-7; TRBD1 agrees at 11 bases. V shed 4 bases, J shed 4 bases, and the junction held 1 base outside the gene matches. The V gene's germline CDR1 is SGHNT and CDR2 YYREEE (reference sequence). CDR3 length: 13 amino acids. Here the CDR3 reads CASSRDRGYEQYF. The CDR3 DNA reads TGTGCCAGCAGCCGGGACAGGGGGTACGAGCAGTACTTC.

This chain links TRBV2 with TRBJ1-1, with 9 bases aligning to TRBD1. V gave up 6 bases and J gave up 8 bases; unmatched junction bases: 10. Germline loops: CDR1 SNHLY, CDR2 FYNNEI. The CDR3 covers 14 residues. CDR3 in amino acids: CASSLPGQGSEAFF. The CDR3 DNA follows: TGTGCCAGCAGCCTACCGGGACAGGGTTCGGAAGCTTTCTTT.

Here the CDR3 DNA reads TGCGCCAGCAGCTTGACGGGAAGGGCTGAAGCTTTCTTT. Residues: CASSLTGRAEAFF. J is TRBJ1-1 and V is TRBV5-1; D remains unclear. Trimming took 1 base from V and 6 from J, leaving 10 bases between them. The CDR3 loop spans 13 amino acids. Per the germline V gene, CDR1 is SGHRS and CDR2 is YFSETQ. Supplemented by reference TRBV5-1 and TRBJ1-1, the full variable domain reads KAGVTQTPRYLIKTRGQQVTLSCSPISGHRSVSWYQQTPGQGLQFLFEYFSETQRNKGNFPGRFSGRQFSNSRSEMNVSTLELGDSALYLCASSLTGRAEAFFGQGTRLTVV.

For this clone: This specimen includes other DNA sequences encoding the same CDR3. V usage is TRBV28 and J usage is TRBJ1-2; D is undetermined. The CDR3 is made up of 13 amino acids. Germline lookup yields CDR1 MDHEN and CDR2 SYDVKM. Trimming cost V 6 bases and J 0 bases, with 8 bases left between them. CDR3 DNA: TGTGCCAGCAGGGGCACAGCTAACTATGGCTACACCTTC. Protein product: CASRGTANYGYTF.

CDR3 coding DNA: TGTGCCAGTAAAGCGGGGGGCGGTAACTATGGCTACACCTTC. Protein sequence: CASKAGGGNYGYTF. The gene calls are TRBV19 and TRBJ1-2, with D maybe TRBD1 (6 bases). Germline CDR1 reads LNHDA; CDR2 reads SQIVND (reference sequence). With 7 bases removed from V and 1 base from J, the gap between germline ends came to 13 bases. The CDR3 covers 14 residues.